A single T cell receptor beta chain is shown here with its context. All participating donors were Caucasian adults from Nashville, Tennessee. Data came from immunoSEQ multiplex PCR; TCRdb stores just in-frame clones and leaves some out. Of about 730,000 clones in the sample, approximately 77% were seen once. The sample is drawn from a study of shared clonotypes between healthy human individuals. Germline V lookup: CDR1 SNHLY, CDR2 FYNNEI. The CDR3 runs 15 residues. Trimming left V 2 bases short and J 2 bases short, with 10 bases between. The chain is built from TRBV2 and TRBJ1-3; no clear D gene. The sequencing sample was made of memory CD4+ T cells sorted from blood. Subset of the sample: CD45RA-negative fraction. The TCR sequence derives from a woman aged 30 to 39 in good health. Here the CDR3 DNA reads TGTGCCAGCAGTGAATACTGGAGGGCTGGAAACACCATATATTTT. As protein: CASSEYWRAGNTIYF.